The T cell receptor beta chain under discussion was sequenced for a study of CD8+ T cells in alopecia areata. cDNA prepared by RNA extraction and subsequent reverse transcription served as the template for sequencing. The repertoire was sequenced with immunoSEQ multiplex PCR; TCRdb's copy has only in-frame clones and lacks some. The sample lists around 120,000 clones, under 65% occurring once. As to treatment: oral pan-JAK inhibitor, 5-10 mg twice daily. The receptor was derived from a human donor with alopecia areata. The sample here was CD4+ T cells sorted from blood, taken at week 4, from a patient treated with tofacitinib.

The CDR3 DNA follows: TGTGCCTGGAGTTTCAAGGGCGGAAACACCATATATTTT. Residues: CAWSFKGGNTIYF. The chain uses TRBV30 and TRBJ1-3; D is uncertain. The CDR3 has 13 residues. The germline gives CDR1 GTSNPN, CDR2 SVGIG (reference sequence). V lost 2 bases and J 4 bases, leaving 9 bases between the germline ends.